This is a list of T cell receptor beta chains from one sample in a study of Graves' ophthalmopathy and Graves' hyperthyroidism. TCRdb called the multiplex PCR reads again in MiXCR, with one record for every CDR3 protein. The data hold about 500,000 distinct CDR3 sequences, with approximately 15% observed a single time. Input material: blood. The receptors shown here come from a woman aged 25 to 39 with Graves' ophthalmopathy. Both conserved end residues are part of each CDR3. D genes are given only for firm matches. Size values are once, few and many counts, or a class for expanded clones, and some rows have none.

clone size: many; J gene: TRBJ1-1; V gene: TRBV5-1; D gene: .; CDR3 length: 15; CDR3 DNA: TGCGCCAGCAGCTTAGCTGTACAGACTAACACTGAAGCTTTCTTT; CDR3 protein: CASSLAVQTNTEAFF
clone size: .; J gene: TRBJ1-2; V gene: TRBV19; D gene: TRBD1; CDR3 length: 13; CDR3 DNA: TGTGCCAGTAGGGAAGGGGGCTTTGCGGGCTACACCTTC; CDR3 protein: CASREGGFAGYTF
clone size: .; J gene: TRBJ2-5; V gene: TRBV25-1; D gene: .; CDR3 length: 15; CDR3 DNA: TGTGCCAGCAGTGAATTAATGGGAGGCGGAGAGACCCAGTACTTC; CDR3 protein: CASSELMGGGETQYF
clone size: .; J gene: TRBJ2-7; V gene: TRBV12-3/TRBV12-4; D gene: .; CDR3 length: 14; CDR3 DNA: TGTGCCAGCAGTTTTGTCAGGGGGGTTGTCGAGCAGTACTTC; CDR3 protein: CASSFVRGVVEQYF
clone size: many; J gene: TRBJ1-1; V gene: TRBV9; D gene: .; CDR3 length: 15; CDR3 DNA: TGTGCCAGCAGCCCTAGCAGGAACATGAACACTGAAGCTTTCTTT; CDR3 protein: CASSPSRNMNTEAFF
clone size: many; J gene: TRBJ1-6; V gene: TRBV20-1; D gene: .; CDR3 length: 14; CDR3 DNA: TGCAGTGCTAGAGATATGACATATAATTCACCCCTCCACTTT; CDR3 protein: CSARDMTYNSPLHF
clone size: many; J gene: TRBJ1-1; V gene: TRBV28; D gene: .; CDR3 length: 11; CDR3 DNA: TGTGCCAGCAGTCCGCCAGGGGAAGCTTTCTTT; CDR3 protein: CASSPPGEAFF
clone size: .; J gene: TRBJ2-5; V gene: TRBV6-1; D gene: .; CDR3 length: 16; CDR3 DNA: TGTGCCAGCAGTGTCAGGAGCCGATCCGTCCAAGAGACCCAGTACTTC; CDR3 protein: CASSVRSRSVQETQYF
clone size: many; J gene: TRBJ1-1; V gene: TRBV12-3/TRBV12-4; D gene: .; CDR3 length: 14; CDR3 DNA: TGTGCCAGCAGTTTCCCCCAAGAAGTCGCTGAAGCTTTCTTT; CDR3 protein: CASSFPQEVAEAFF
clone size: many; J gene: TRBJ2-7; V gene: TRBV12-3/TRBV12-4; D gene: .; CDR3 length: 15; CDR3 DNA: TGTGCCAGCAGTTTACGAACAGGTTTCACCTACGAGCAGTACTTC; CDR3 protein: CASSLRTGFTYEQYF